The 20 T cell receptor beta chains reported below all come from one sample, sequenced in a study of shared clonotypes between healthy human individuals. Profiled with immunoSEQ multiplex PCR; TCRdb holds only in-frame clones, not every one. In the table there are a few million clones, 80% to 95% of which are singletons. Sequencing was done on a sample of naive CD4+ T cells from PBMCs. As to subset: CD45RA+ positively selected. All receptors derive from a man in his late teens or twenties in good health. Some clones in this sample may be carry-over from other donors' samples.

This chain connects TRBV5-6 to TRBJ1-1; TRBD1 is a possible D gene (5 bases). The V end lost 3 bases, the J end lost 5 bases, and 11 bases lay between the germline ends. The CDR3 loop spans 13 amino acids. Germline CDR1 SGHDT, CDR2 YYEEEE. CDR3: CASSSRGATEAFF. In DNA, the CDR3 is TGTGCCAGCAGCTCCCGTGGGGCGACTGAAGCTTTCTTT.

The V and J genes are TRBV2 and TRBJ2-1; D is perhaps TRBD1 or TRBD2 (6 bases each). This CDR3 contains 13 residues. CDR1 is SNHLY, CDR2 FYNNEI, per germline. Trimming took off 7 bases at V and 4 bases at J, with 11 bases between the two ends. The CDR3 reads CASKGGPYNEQFF. The CDR3 nucleotides are TGTGCCAGCAAGGGGGGCCCTTACAATGAGCAGTTCTTC.

This clone was recorded once. The chain is built from TRBV5-4 and TRBJ1-2, with 11 bases identical to TRBD1. Losses at the gene ends were 3 bases for V and 6 bases for J; bases not matched to a gene: 7. Germline CDR1 SGHNT, CDR2 YYREEE (reference sequence). CDR3 length: 15 amino acids. The CDR3 sequence: CASSSPGQGVHGYTF. For the CDR3, the DNA is TGTGCCAGCAGCTCACCGGGACAGGGGGTGCATGGCTACACCTTC.

The chain uses TRBV5-1 and TRBJ2-5; TRBD2 aligns across 9 bases. In germline, CDR1 is SGHRS, CDR2 YFSETQ. The CDR3 is 14 amino acids. V gave up 2 bases and J gave up 11 bases; unmatched junction bases: 10. As DNA, the CDR3 is TGCGCCAGCAGCTTTATAGCGGGAGCCGTAGAGCAGTACTTC. Its translation is CASSFIAGAVEQYF.

This clone occurred once. The chain uses TRBV9 and TRBJ2-3; tentative D call: TRBD2 (6 bases). Germline values: CDR1 SGDLS, CDR2 YYNGEE. This CDR3 has 14 amino acids. V was pared by 2 bases and J by 5 bases, with 12 bases between. The CDR3 coding sequence is TGTGCCAGCAGCGTGAGGGAGGCCATAGATACGCAGTATTTT. Amino acids: CASSVREAIDTQYF.

The chain combines TRBV18 with TRBJ1-2; D gene unclear. CDR3 length: 14 residues. Trimming took off 2 bases at V and 2 bases at J, with 9 bases between the two ends. Germline V lookup: CDR1 KGHSH, CDR2 LQKENI. The chain's CDR3 is CASSPGPENYGYTF. The CDR3 coding sequence is TGTGCCAGCTCACCAGGCCCAGAGAACTATGGCTACACCTTC. The full variable domain, with the rest looked up from reference TRBV18 and TRBJ1-2, is NAGVMQNPRHLVRRRGQEARLRCSPMKGHSHVYWYRQLPEEGLKFMVYLQKENIIDESGMPKERFSAEFPKEGPSILRIQQVVRGDSAAYFCASSPGPENYGYTFGSGTRLTVV.

This chain uses TRBV5-4 with TRBJ1-2; no definite D call. V shed 0 bases and J shed 3 bases, with 6 bases lying between them. The germline CDR1 and CDR2 sequences are SGHNT and YYREEE (reference sequence). The CDR3 contains 13 residues. The CDR3 sequence is CASSLDGDYGYTF. The CDR3 coding sequence is TGTGCCAGCAGCTTGGACGGGGACTATGGCTACACCTTC.

The rearrangement uses TRBV28 and TRBJ2-6; 9 bases line up with TRBD1. The germline V gene encodes CDR1 MDHEN and CDR2 SYDVKM. J lost 3 bases, V lost 8 bases, and 11 bases had no gene match. This CDR3 comprises 17 residues. CDR3 sequence: CASERPGTGSGANVLTF. The DNA for the CDR3 is TGTGCCAGCGAACGTCCCGGGACAGGGAGTGGGGCCAACGTCCTGACTTTC.

This chain uses TRBV29-1 with TRBJ2-7; D not resolved. The CDR3 sequence is 13 residues long. Trimming pared 5 bases from V and 3 bases from J, leaving 14 bases between. Looked up from germline, CDR1 is SQVTM and CDR2 is ANQGSEA. CDR3 sequence reads: CSVSLGPNYEQYF. CDR3 coding DNA: TGCAGCGTTTCCTTGGGCCCAAACTACGAGCAGTACTTC.

This chain uses TRBV4-2 with TRBJ2-3; D might be TRBD2 (6 bases). V lost 4 bases and J lost 2, with 13 bases in between. Germline V lookup: CDR1 LGHNA, CDR2 YNFKEQ. This CDR3 has 15 amino acids. The CDR3 nucleotides are TGTGCCAGCAGCCGAGAGCGGGCCTCCACAGATACGCAGTATTTT. Its translation is CASSRERASTDTQYF.

In regard to this clone: This CDR3 is also generated by other DNA sequences in the sample. The chain carries TRBV15 and TRBJ1-4, with D uncertain. Trimming cost V 1 base and J 8 bases, with 5 bases left between them. Germline values: CDR1 LNHNV, CDR2 YYDKDF (reference sequence). CDR3 length: 12 residues. The CDR3 DNA is TGTGCCACCAGCAGAGCGCGGGAAAAACTGTTTTTT. Translation gives CATSRAREKLFF.

The chain links TRBV18 to TRBJ2-7; TRBD2 matches at 9 bases. This CDR3 comprises 15 residues. CDR1 KGHSH and CDR2 LQKENI come from the germline V gene. V dropped 6 bases and J dropped 2; count of bases not matched to a gene: 8. The DNA for the CDR3 is TGTGCCAGCTCCGAGGGGGCTAGCGGGACCTACGAGCAGTACTTC. It is translated as CASSEGASGTYEQYF.

The V call is TRBV9, the J call TRBJ2-5; D gene uncertain. This CDR3 is built from 14 residues. V was clipped by 0 bases and J by 3 bases, with 9 bases between them. Germline V gene lookup returns CDR1 SGDLS and CDR2 YYNGEE. For the CDR3, the DNA is TGTGCCAGCAGCGTAGGACGGATAGAAGAGACCCAGTACTTC. Residues: CASSVGRIEETQYF.

CDR3 coding DNA: TGTGCCAGCAGCCCGGGGGGGACGGGGGCCAACGTCCTGACTTTC. Protein product: CASSPGGTGANVLTF. J is TRBJ2-6 and V is TRBV11-3; 8 bases match TRBD2. CDR1 and CDR2 (germline): SGHNT, YENEEA. The CDR3 extends over 15 amino acids. The J segment lost 4 bases and the V segment lost 5 bases, leaving 4 bases of the junction unmatched.

The chain uses TRBV7-9 and TRBJ1-4; 9 bases agree with TRBD1. The CDR3 has 15 residues. The ends lost 2 bases at V and 10 bases at J; junction bases unmatched: 8. Germline values: CDR1 SEHNR, CDR2 FQNEAQ (reference sequence). The CDR3 DNA is TGTGCCAGCAGCTTACAGGGACAGGGTCGGGGAAAACTGTTTTTT. Residues: CASSLQGQGRGKLFF.

CDR3 protein: CASSPDGVGGEKLFF. CDR3 bases: TGTGCCAGCAGCCCAGACGGCGTCGGGGGCGAAAAACTGTTTTTT. This chain connects TRBV9 to TRBJ1-4; D might be TRBD1 (6 bases). The germline V and J ends were trimmed by 4 bases and 8 bases, with 18 bases remaining between them. CDR3 length: 15 amino acids. Germline V lookup: CDR1 SGDLS, CDR2 YYNGEE.

V is TRBV7-9 and J is TRBJ1-4, with 7 bases matching TRBD1. Germline lookup yields CDR1 SEHNR and CDR2 FQNEAQ (reference sequence). The CDR3 consists of 16 residues. The trim removed 8 bases at V and 0 bases at J, leaving 9 bases unmatched. The CDR3 spells CASGTRDSATNEKLFF. DNA of the CDR3: TGTGCCAGCGGAACGAGGGACAGCGCAACTAATGAAAAACTGTTTTTT. The complete variable domain, with remaining parts taken from reference TRBV7-9 and TRBJ1-4, reads DTGVSQNPRHKITKRGQNVTFRCDPISEHNRLYWYRQTLGQGPEFLTYFQNEAQLEKSRLLSDRFSAERPKGSFSTLEIQRTEQGDSAMYLCASGTRDSATNEKLFFGSGTQLSVL.

The CDR3 sequence is CASSPLPGLGDESALGEQFF. In DNA form, the CDR3 reads TGTGCCAGCTCACCACTCCCGGGACTAGGCGATGAGAGCGCCCTAGGTGAGCAGTTCTTC. The V call is TRBV18, the J call TRBJ2-1; 8 nucleotides match TRBD2. The CDR3 is 20 residues long. J lost 9 bases, V lost 1 base, and 23 bases had no gene match. Germline-derived CDR1 and CDR2 are KGHSH and LQKENI.

The chain couples TRBV2 to TRBJ1-4; D unclear. The V gene lost 4 bases and the J gene lost 6 bases, with 12 bases spanning the gap. The CDR3 extends over 14 amino acids. Germline V gene lookup returns CDR1 SNHLY and CDR2 FYNNEI. The CDR3 DNA sequence: TGTGCCAGCAGTGTCCGGGTTGGTGATGAAAAACTGTTTTTT. It encodes CASSVRVGDEKLFF. Variable domain in full (rest from reference TRBV2 and TRBJ1-4): EPEVTQTPSHQVTQMGQEVILRCVPISNHLYFYWYRQILGQKVEFLVSFYNNEISEKSEIFDDQFSVERPDGSNFTLKIRSTKLEDSAMYFCASSVRVGDEKLFFGSGTQLSVL.

The gene calls are TRBV5-4 and TRBJ1-6; no definite D call. The V end lost 2 bases, the J end lost 7 bases, and 10 bases lay between the germline ends. The germline V gene has CDR1 SGHNT and CDR2 YYREEE (reference sequence). This CDR3 contains 14 residues. The CDR3 loop is CASSFGAGNSPLHF. As DNA, the CDR3 is TGTGCCAGCAGCTTTGGCGCGGGAAATTCACCCCTCCACTTT.